This T cell receptor beta chain originates from a study of T cell clonality in common variable immunodeficiency. This clone showed up just a few times. Antigen specificity is unknown. The study's findings and limits: CVID subjects showed higher TCRbeta clonality than healthy controls. Reportedly, TCR beta sequences from common variable immunodeficiency showed fewer deletions and N-nucleotide insertions.

The method was immunoSEQ multiplex PCR; TCRdb's version includes in-frame clones alone and lacks a portion of them. The table lists around 21,000 clones, no singletons, with 2% to 3% in the top ten. CVID meant reduced serum IgG, IgA and/or IgM plus specific antibody deficiency. CVID subjects had received replacement immunoglobulin for at least one year. The source of this sequence is a human donor with common variable immunodeficiency. The source material was peripheral blood mononuclear cells.

CDR3 bases read: TGTGCCAGCTCACTTGAGGCCGATTACGAG. It codes for CASSLEADYE. The whole CDR3 reads CASSLEADYEQYF. The rearrangement links TRBV18 to TRBJ2-7; no firm D call. The read ends 3 residues shy of where the CDR3 ends; the end is completed using the germline J gene. The length of the CDR3 is 13 residues. Germline V gives CDR1 KGHSH, CDR2 LQKENI. Between the trimmed V and J ends, which lost 4 bases and 4 bases, there was a span of 11 bases.